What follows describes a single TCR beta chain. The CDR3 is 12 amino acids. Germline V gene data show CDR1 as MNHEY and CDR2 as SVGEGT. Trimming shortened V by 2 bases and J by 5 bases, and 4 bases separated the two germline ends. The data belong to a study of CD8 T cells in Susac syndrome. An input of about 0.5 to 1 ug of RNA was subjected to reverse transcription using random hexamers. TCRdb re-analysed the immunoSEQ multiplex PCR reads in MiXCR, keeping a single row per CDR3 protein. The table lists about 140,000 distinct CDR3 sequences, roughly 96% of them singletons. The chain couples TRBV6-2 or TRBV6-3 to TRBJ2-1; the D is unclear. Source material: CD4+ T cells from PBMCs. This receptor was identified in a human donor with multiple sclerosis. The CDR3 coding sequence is TGTGCCAGCAGTTACCCTCACAATGAGCAGTTCTTC. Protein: CASSYPHNEQFF.